This is a list of T cell receptor beta chains from one sample in a study of shared clonotypes between healthy human individuals. Measured with immunoSEQ multiplex PCR; TCRdb has only the in-frame clones, and not every one. The sample carries about 2.3 million clones, approximately 90% recorded once. The sample comprised naive CD4+ T cells from PBMCs. The receptors shown here come from a man aged 18 to 30 in good health. Some clones in this sample may be carry-over from other donors' samples. Each CDR3 is given with its conserved first and last residue. A D gene is named only where the DNA matches it firmly. Expanded clones get a size class; other rows say once, few or many, or leave the size out.

cdr3_aa: CASTPTSSYGYTF; cdr3_nt: TGTGCCAGCACCCCGACATCCTCCTATGGCTACACCTTC; v_call: TRBV5-6; clone_size: -; d_call: -; j_call: TRBJ1-2; cdr3_length: 13
cdr3_aa: CASSFMVGQPQHF; cdr3_nt: TGTGCCAGCAGCTTTATGGTTGGGCAGCCCCAGCATTTT; v_call: TRBV7-9; clone_size: -; d_call: -; j_call: TRBJ1-5; cdr3_length: 13
cdr3_aa: CASSPGTVSYEQYF; cdr3_nt: TGTGCCAGCTCACCCGGGACGGTTTCCTACGAGCAGTACTTC; v_call: TRBV18; clone_size: -; d_call: -; j_call: TRBJ2-7; cdr3_length: 14
cdr3_aa: CASSFMGGASDEQYF; cdr3_nt: TGTGCCAGCAGTTTTATGGGGGGCGCTTCTGACGAGCAGTACTTC; v_call: TRBV28; clone_size: -; d_call: -; j_call: TRBJ2-7; cdr3_length: 15
cdr3_aa: CASSYGRTGPGETQYF; cdr3_nt: TGTGCCAGCAGTTACGGCCGGACAGGGCCGGGAGAGACCCAGTACTTC; v_call: TRBV6-6; clone_size: once; d_call: TRBD1; j_call: TRBJ2-5; cdr3_length: 16
cdr3_aa: CASSLNRFEQYF; cdr3_nt: TGTGCCAGCAGCTTAAACCGCTTCGAGCAGTACTTC; v_call: TRBV7-2; clone_size: -; d_call: -; j_call: TRBJ2-7; cdr3_length: 12
cdr3_aa: CASTRRGTAMYPTDTQYF; cdr3_nt: TGTGCCAGCACCCGCCGGGGGACAGCGATGTACCCCACAGATACGCAGTATTTT; v_call: TRBV27; clone_size: -; d_call: -; j_call: TRBJ2-3; cdr3_length: 18
cdr3_aa: CASSLMRGSGGYEQYF; cdr3_nt: TGTGCCAGCAGCTTGATGCGAGGCTCCGGGGGCTACGAGCAGTACTTC; v_call: TRBV5-5; clone_size: -; d_call: -; j_call: TRBJ2-7; cdr3_length: 16
cdr3_aa: CASSPEGLSYGYTF; cdr3_nt: TGTGCCAGCAGCCCAGAGGGGCTTTCCTATGGCTACACCTTC; v_call: TRBV9; clone_size: -; d_call: -; j_call: TRBJ1-2; cdr3_length: 14
cdr3_aa: CASSVQGTSGNTIYF; cdr3_nt: TGTGCCAGTAGTGTGCAGGGGACCTCTGGAAACACCATATATTTT; v_call: TRBV19; clone_size: -; d_call: -; j_call: TRBJ1-3; cdr3_length: 15
cdr3_aa: CASSPGREKLFF; cdr3_nt: TGTGCCAGCTCACCTGGGAGAGAAAAACTGTTTTTT; v_call: TRBV18; clone_size: -; d_call: -; j_call: TRBJ1-4; cdr3_length: 12
cdr3_aa: CASSDGGYGYTF; cdr3_nt: TGTGCCAGCAGTGATGGGGGCTATGGCTACACCTTC; v_call: TRBV2; clone_size: -; d_call: -; j_call: TRBJ1-2; cdr3_length: 12
cdr3_aa: CALGAGGAKNIQYF; cdr3_nt: TGTGCCCTCGGGGCGGGAGGGGCCAAAAACATTCAGTACTTC; v_call: TRBV28; clone_size: -; d_call: TRBD2; j_call: TRBJ2-4; cdr3_length: 14
cdr3_aa: CASRGTGIYEQYF; cdr3_nt: TGTGCCAGCAGAGGGACAGGGATTTACGAGCAGTACTTC; v_call: TRBV11-2; clone_size: -; d_call: TRBD1; j_call: TRBJ2-7; cdr3_length: 13
cdr3_aa: CATNGPGQPTNEKLFF; cdr3_nt: TGTGCCACGAACGGACCGGGACAGCCAACTAATGAAAAACTGTTTTTT; v_call: TRBV15; clone_size: -; d_call: TRBD1; j_call: TRBJ1-4; cdr3_length: 16
cdr3_aa: CASSPPTSALWEQYF; cdr3_nt: TGTGCCAGCAGCCCCCCGACTAGCGCTCTTTGGGAGCAGTACTTC; v_call: TRBV7-2; clone_size: -; d_call: TRBD2; j_call: TRBJ2-7; cdr3_length: 15
cdr3_aa: CASSQFSSVNTEAFF; cdr3_nt: TGCGCCAGCAGCCAATTTAGTTCAGTGAACACTGAAGCTTTCTTT; v_call: TRBV4-3; clone_size: few; d_call: -; j_call: TRBJ1-1; cdr3_length: 15
cdr3_aa: CAWSPVSGTPYEQYF; cdr3_nt: TGTGCCTGGAGTCCCGTTAGCGGGACCCCCTACGAGCAGTACTTC; v_call: TRBV30; clone_size: -; d_call: TRBD2; j_call: TRBJ2-7; cdr3_length: 15
cdr3_aa: CATSRESTDTQYF; cdr3_nt: TGTGCCACCAGCAGGGAGAGCACAGATACGCAGTATTTT; v_call: TRBV15; clone_size: once; d_call: -; j_call: TRBJ2-3; cdr3_length: 13
cdr3_aa: CASSLEVTGILAKNIQYF; cdr3_nt: TGTGCCAGCAGCTTAGAAGTGACGGGGATACTAGCCAAAAACATTCAGTACTTC; v_call: TRBV7-9; clone_size: -; d_call: -; j_call: TRBJ2-4; cdr3_length: 18
cdr3_aa: CASSLGRLAVYNEQFF; cdr3_nt: TGTGCCAGCAGCTTAGGGAGGCTAGCGGTATACAATGAGCAGTTCTTC; v_call: TRBV7-9; clone_size: -; d_call: TRBD2; j_call: TRBJ2-1; cdr3_length: 16
cdr3_aa: CASSSSRQGSGNTIYF; cdr3_nt: TGTGCCAGCAGTTCCTCCAGACAGGGGTCTGGAAACACCATATATTTT; v_call: TRBV28; clone_size: -; d_call: TRBD1; j_call: TRBJ1-3; cdr3_length: 16
cdr3_aa: CAWSVGGDYTF; cdr3_nt: TGTGCCTGGAGTGTAGGAGGGGACTACACCTTC; v_call: TRBV30; clone_size: -; d_call: -; j_call: TRBJ1-2; cdr3_length: 11
cdr3_aa: CASSPKYPPTSGRVETQYF; cdr3_nt: TGTGCCAGCAGTCCGAAATACCCCCCGACTAGCGGGAGGGTCGAGACCCAGTACTTC; v_call: TRBV27; clone_size: -; d_call: TRBD2; j_call: TRBJ2-5; cdr3_length: 19
cdr3_aa: CASSPYRWGNEQFF; cdr3_nt: TGCGCCAGCAGCCCGTATCGTTGGGGCAATGAGCAGTTCTTC; v_call: TRBV5-1; clone_size: -; d_call: -; j_call: TRBJ2-1; cdr3_length: 14
cdr3_aa: CASSLLAGATEQYF; cdr3_nt: TGTGCCAGCTCATTACTAGCGGGAGCAACCGAGCAGTACTTC; v_call: TRBV18; clone_size: -; d_call: TRBD2; j_call: TRBJ2-7; cdr3_length: 14
cdr3_aa: CASSLLGAGANVLTF; cdr3_nt: TGTGCCAGCAGCTTACTGGGGGCTGGGGCCAACGTCCTGACTTTC; v_call: TRBV11-2; clone_size: -; d_call: -; j_call: TRBJ2-6; cdr3_length: 15
cdr3_aa: CASSTPGQGDYGYTF; cdr3_nt: TGTGCCAGCAGCACGCCGGGACAGGGGGACTATGGCTACACCTTC; v_call: TRBV7-2; clone_size: -; d_call: TRBD1; j_call: TRBJ1-2; cdr3_length: 15
cdr3_aa: CASSLRAGDWGEQFF; cdr3_nt: TGTGCCAGCAGCTTAAGAGCGGGAGATTGGGGTGAGCAGTTCTTC; v_call: TRBV7-3; clone_size: -; d_call: TRBD2; j_call: TRBJ2-1; cdr3_length: 15
cdr3_aa: CSVNRGVNTEAFF; cdr3_nt: TGCAGCGTTAATCGAGGCGTGAACACTGAAGCTTTCTTT; v_call: TRBV29-1; clone_size: -; d_call: -; j_call: TRBJ1-1; cdr3_length: 13
cdr3_aa: CASSISGGPAFF; cdr3_nt: TGTGCCAGCAGCATATCCGGGGGCCCGGCTTTCTTT; v_call: TRBV7-8; clone_size: -; d_call: -; j_call: TRBJ1-1; cdr3_length: 12
cdr3_aa: CASGLEGAGDTEAFF; cdr3_nt: TGTGCTAGTGGTTTGGAGGGGGCGGGGGACACTGAAGCTTTCTTT; v_call: TRBV12-5; clone_size: -; d_call: TRBD1; j_call: TRBJ1-1; cdr3_length: 15
cdr3_aa: CASRRTGESTDTQYF; cdr3_nt: TGCGCCAGCAGGCGTACAGGGGAAAGCACAGATACGCAGTATTTT; v_call: TRBV5-1; clone_size: -; d_call: TRBD1; j_call: TRBJ2-3; cdr3_length: 15
cdr3_aa: CASSSWYGYTF; cdr3_nt: TGTGCCAGCAGCTCCTGGTATGGCTACACCTTC; v_call: TRBV7-9; clone_size: -; d_call: -; j_call: TRBJ1-2; cdr3_length: 11
cdr3_aa: CASSFVTGMGDEQYF; cdr3_nt: TGTGCCAGCAGCTTCGTAACAGGGATGGGAGACGAGCAGTACTTC; v_call: TRBV5-6; clone_size: -; d_call: -; j_call: TRBJ2-7; cdr3_length: 15
cdr3_aa: CASSLGGRGGTEAFF; cdr3_nt: TGTGCCAGCAGCTTAGGGGGCCGGGGAGGCACTGAAGCTTTCTTT; v_call: TRBV7-9; clone_size: -; d_call: -; j_call: TRBJ1-1; cdr3_length: 15
cdr3_aa: CASSLGRGQMDEQFF; cdr3_nt: TGTGCCAGCAGCTTGGGCAGGGGGCAGATGGATGAGCAGTTCTTC; v_call: TRBV5-4; clone_size: -; d_call: TRBD1; j_call: TRBJ2-1; cdr3_length: 15
cdr3_aa: CASSWGGARSYTF; cdr3_nt: TGTGCCAGCAGCTGGGGGGGCGCTAGGAGCTACACCTTC; v_call: TRBV7-2; clone_size: -; d_call: -; j_call: TRBJ1-2; cdr3_length: 13
cdr3_aa: CASTTGGGETQYF; cdr3_nt: TGTGCCAGCACCACGGGAGGGGGAGAGACCCAGTACTTC; v_call: TRBV2; clone_size: once; d_call: TRBD2; j_call: TRBJ2-5; cdr3_length: 13
cdr3_aa: CASSVAYNNEQFF; cdr3_nt: TGTGCCAGCAGCGTAGCCTACAACAATGAGCAGTTCTTC; v_call: TRBV9; clone_size: -; d_call: -; j_call: TRBJ2-1; cdr3_length: 13
cdr3_aa: CASSPGLGNYGYTF; cdr3_nt: TGCGCCAGCAGCCCCGGCTTGGGGAACTATGGCTACACCTTC; v_call: TRBV5-1; clone_size: few; d_call: -; j_call: TRBJ1-2; cdr3_length: 14
cdr3_aa: CASSRERGSYEQYF; cdr3_nt: TGTGCCAGCTCAAGGGAGAGGGGCTCCTACGAGCAGTACTTC; v_call: TRBV6-4; clone_size: once; d_call: -; j_call: TRBJ2-7; cdr3_length: 14
cdr3_aa: CASSLEGRGGSTEAFF; cdr3_nt: TGTGCCAGCAGCTTGGAGGGTCGGGGGGGGAGCACTGAAGCTTTCTTT; v_call: TRBV5-4; clone_size: -; d_call: -; j_call: TRBJ1-1; cdr3_length: 16
cdr3_aa: CASKTGGLYEQFF; cdr3_nt: TGTGCCAGCAAAACGGGAGGGCTCTATGAGCAGTTCTTC; v_call: TRBV28; clone_size: -; d_call: TRBD2; j_call: TRBJ2-1; cdr3_length: 13
cdr3_aa: CASSSSGRALDTQYF; cdr3_nt: TGCGCCAGCAGCTCTAGCGGGAGGGCCTTAGATACGCAGTATTTT; v_call: TRBV5-1; clone_size: -; d_call: TRBD2; j_call: TRBJ2-3; cdr3_length: 15
cdr3_aa: CASSLAVAEAFF; cdr3_nt: TGTGCCAGCAGTTTGGCAGTTGCTGAAGCTTTCTTT; v_call: TRBV28; clone_size: -; d_call: -; j_call: TRBJ1-1; cdr3_length: 12
cdr3_aa: CASSPGQGGWQYF; cdr3_nt: TGTGCCAGTAGCCCCGGACAGGGGGGTTGGCAGTACTTC; v_call: TRBV19; clone_size: -; d_call: TRBD1; j_call: TRBJ2-7; cdr3_length: 13
cdr3_aa: CATSREGPGATNEKLFF; cdr3_nt: TGTGCCACCAGCAGAGAGGGCCCGGGGGCGACTAATGAAAAACTGTTTTTT; v_call: TRBV15; clone_size: -; d_call: -; j_call: TRBJ1-4; cdr3_length: 17
cdr3_aa: CASSYRLSSYEQYF; cdr3_nt: TGTGCCAGCAGTTACAGGCTTAGCTCCTACGAGCAGTACTTC; v_call: TRBV6-6; clone_size: -; d_call: -; j_call: TRBJ2-7; cdr3_length: 14
cdr3_aa: CASSRTGGGSYEQYF; cdr3_nt: TGTGCCAGCTCACGAACAGGGGGCGGCTCCTACGAGCAGTACTTC; v_call: TRBV18; clone_size: -; d_call: TRBD1; j_call: TRBJ2-7; cdr3_length: 15
cdr3_aa: CASSLTGGFSGNTIYF; cdr3_nt: TGTGCCAGCAGTTTAACCGGAGGCTTCTCTGGAAACACCATATATTTT; v_call: TRBV2; clone_size: -; d_call: -; j_call: TRBJ1-3; cdr3_length: 16
cdr3_aa: CASSGTSGRTYEQYF; cdr3_nt: TGTGCCAGCAGCGGAACTAGCGGGAGGACCTACGAGCAGTACTTC; v_call: TRBV11-3; clone_size: -; d_call: TRBD2; j_call: TRBJ2-7; cdr3_length: 15
cdr3_aa: CASSLVLAGRNGNIQYF; cdr3_nt: TGCGCCAGCAGCTTGGTGTTGGCAGGTAGAAACGGAAACATTCAGTACTTC; v_call: TRBV5-1; clone_size: -; d_call: -; j_call: TRBJ2-4; cdr3_length: 17
cdr3_aa: CSARDTLNTEAFF; cdr3_nt: TGCAGCGCCCGGGACACGCTGAACACTGAAGCTTTCTTT; v_call: TRBV29-1; clone_size: -; d_call: -; j_call: TRBJ1-1; cdr3_length: 13
cdr3_aa: CSVGQGLDLYNEQFF; cdr3_nt: TGCAGCGTTGGGCAGGGACTAGACCTATACAATGAGCAGTTCTTC; v_call: TRBV29-1; clone_size: -; d_call: TRBD2; j_call: TRBJ2-1; cdr3_length: 15
cdr3_aa: CASSQVSSRQFF; cdr3_nt: TGTGCCAGCAGCCAGGTATCTAGTAGGCAGTTCTTC; v_call: TRBV14; clone_size: -; d_call: -; j_call: TRBJ2-1; cdr3_length: 12
cdr3_aa: CASSPGLQLRTEAFF; cdr3_nt: TGTGCCAGCAGCCCAGGGTTACAGTTGCGAACTGAAGCTTTCTTT; v_call: TRBV14; clone_size: -; d_call: -; j_call: TRBJ1-1; cdr3_length: 15
cdr3_aa: CASGAGGLNEQFF; cdr3_nt: TGTGCTAGTGGTGCGGGAGGGCTAAATGAGCAGTTCTTC; v_call: TRBV12-5; clone_size: -; d_call: TRBD2; j_call: TRBJ2-1; cdr3_length: 13
cdr3_aa: CASSPGTQDEQYF; cdr3_nt: TGTGCCAGCAGTCCCGGGACCCAGGACGAGCAGTACTTC; v_call: TRBV2; clone_size: -; d_call: -; j_call: TRBJ2-7; cdr3_length: 13
cdr3_aa: CASSQDDQPQHF; cdr3_nt: TGCGCCAGCAGCCAAGATGATCAGCCCCAGCATTTT; v_call: TRBV4-1; clone_size: -; d_call: -; j_call: TRBJ1-5; cdr3_length: 12